This paragraph covers one T cell receptor beta chain sequence. Its antigen is currently unknown. Profiling relied on immunoSEQ multiplex PCR, and the TCRdb table lists in-frame clones only, not all of them. The repertoire holds 24,000 or so clones, with 55% to 75% as singletons. This record comes from a study of T cell clones after liver transplantation. Study details: TCRbeta sequencing after a pre-transplant mixed lymphocyte reaction identified graft-donor-reactive clones, later tracked in post-transplant blood.

Regarding the study as a whole: Post-transplant time points were not standardized, so conclusions are preliminary.

Germline CDR1 is LNHDA and CDR2 is SQIVND (reference sequence). V lost 2 bases to trimming and J lost 0 bases; unmatched junction nucleotides: 7. The CDR3 runs to 17 residues. Sequenced here: CD4+ T cells from blood, sampled before liver transplant. The chain employs TRBV19 and TRBJ1-5; 7 nucleotides align to TRBD1. This clonotype originated in a human donor who received a liver transplant. CDR3: CASSIPRDSYSNQPQHF. The CDR3, as DNA: TGTGCCAGTAGTATACCGCGGGACAGTTATAGCAATCAGCCCCAGCATTTT.